Following are 14 T cell receptor beta chains from one sample sequenced in a study of cytomegalovirus exposure and HLA in healthy donors. Sequenced by immunoSEQ multiplex PCR; TCRdb stores in-frame clones only, minus some. The sample shows 68,000 or so clones, roughly nine tenths of them seen only once. The specimen sequenced was PBMCs. Every receptor here comes from a woman younger than 35 in good health and CMV-seronegative.

DNA of the CDR3: TGTGCCAGTGACGACAGGACTGGTGGCTACACCTTC. Translating it yields CASDDRTGGYTF. This sequence joins TRBV19 and TRBJ1-2; a weak D match, TRBD1 (6 bases). The germline gives CDR1 LNHDA, CDR2 SQIVND (reference sequence). Trimming removed 8 bases at V and 7 bases at J, with 14 bases between. The CDR3 sequence is 12 residues long.

This chain uses TRBV9 with TRBJ1-2, with D uncertain. The CDR3 covers 14 residues. V shed 3 bases and J shed 1 base, with 10 bases lying between them. The germline V gene has CDR1 SGDLS and CDR2 YYNGEE. Here the CDR3 DNA reads TGTGCCAGCAGCGGGCTGGGCAGTAACTATGGCTACACCTTC. As protein: CASSGLGSNYGYTF.

The chain uses TRBV4-1 and TRBJ2-2; 8 nucleotides align to TRBD2. The CDR3 extends over 17 amino acids. J gave up 4 bases and V 0 bases, and 7 bases lay outside the gene matches. Germline-derived CDR1 and CDR2 are MGHRA and YSYEKL. The CDR3 nucleotides read TGCGCCAGCAGCCAAGATTCTTTGGCGGGGGGCACCGGGGAGCTGTTTTTT. Translating gives CASSQDSLAGGTGELFF.

The chain has TRBV29-1 and TRBJ1-2; D might be TRBD1 (6 bases). Germline V lookup: CDR1 SQVTM, CDR2 ANQGSEA. The CDR3 covers 15 residues. Trimming took off 4 bases at V and 5 bases at J, with 20 bases between the two ends. As DNA, the CDR3 is TGCAGCGTTGTGGAGCAGGGGAGGGGGGTATATGGCTACACCTTC. Amino acids: CSVVEQGRGVYGYTF.

The chain couples TRBV10-2 to TRBJ2-7; 10 bases are a match to TRBD2. Trimming removed 7 bases from V and 4 bases from J; junction bases left unmatched: 7. Germline loops: CDR1 WSHSY, CDR2 SAAADI. CDR3 length equals 14 residues. CDR3 sequence (DNA): TGCGCCAGCAAACAGCGGGGGGGGAGGTACGAGCAGTACTTC. Its translation: CASKQRGGRYEQYF.

The rearrangement links TRBV6-5 to TRBJ2-3; the D gene is possibly TRBD2 (6 bases). Germline assignment: CDR1 MNHEY and CDR2 SVGAGI. CDR3 length: 15 residues. Trimming removed 0 bases at V and 3 bases at J, with 10 bases between. This CDR3 is CASSYSWRGTDTQYF. CDR3 bases: TGTGCCAGCAGTTACTCGTGGCGGGGTACAGATACGCAGTATTTT.

The J gene is TRBJ1-4, the V gene TRBV28, with a tentative D call TRBD1 (6 bases). The CDR3 consists of 14 residues. The V gene lost 7 bases and the J gene lost 8 bases, with 17 bases spanning the gap. CDR1 is MDHEN and CDR2 is SYDVKM in the germline V gene. The CDR3 here is CASTLGGGEEKLFF. The CDR3, as DNA: TGTGCCAGCACCCTCGGGGGGGGCGAAGAAAAACTGTTTTTT.

CDR3 region: CASSLEGDSRPANTGELFF. CDR3 nucleotides: TGTGCCAGCAGCTTAGAAGGGGACTCTCGCCCCGCGAACACCGGGGAGCTGTTTTTT. The V call is TRBV7-8, the J call TRBJ2-2, with D perhaps matching TRBD2 (6 bases). The CDR3 consists of 19 residues. In germline, CDR1 is SGHVS, CDR2 FQNEAQ. Trimming pared 1 base from V and 0 bases from J, leaving 18 bases between.

The V gene is TRBV19, the J gene TRBJ2-3; the match to TRBD2 covers 11 bases. Germline V CDR1 and CDR2: LNHDA, SQIVND (reference sequence). CDR3 length: 16 residues. Trimming removed 7 bases from V and 2 bases from J; junction bases left unmatched: 8. The CDR3 here is CASMGRLAGHTDTQYF. The CDR3 DNA sequence: TGTGCCAGTATGGGACGACTAGCGGGGCACACAGATACGCAGTATTTT.

The CDR3 sequence: CASSPPGDTQYF. CDR3 in DNA: TGTGCCAGCTCACCACCCGGGGATACGCAGTATTTT. The gene calls are TRBV18 and TRBJ2-3, with unresolved D. This CDR3 is 12 amino acids long. The ends were cut back, 0 bases at V and 6 bases at J, with 4 bases in the middle. Germline V lookup: CDR1 KGHSH, CDR2 LQKENI.

The chain links TRBV6-1 to TRBJ1-3; D remains ambiguous. Germline V gives CDR1 MNHNS, CDR2 SASEGT. The V and J ends lost 5 bases and 8 bases respectively, with 10 bases between them. CDR3 length equals 12 residues. CDR3 loop: CASSPIGHTIYF. CDR3 bases: TGTGCCAGCAGTCCTATTGGTCACACCATATATTTT.

This clone appeared a single time. The chain employs TRBV2 and TRBJ1-5; tentatively, D is TRBD1 (5 bases). The CDR3 is 15 residues long. V was cut by 5 bases and J by 2 bases, with 13 bases left in between. Germline V gene data show CDR1 as SNHLY and CDR2 as FYNNEI. CDR3 sequence (DNA): TGTGCCAGCAGTTTGACAGAGATCCGCAATCAGCCCCAGCATTTT. This translates into CASSLTEIRNQPQHF.

V is TRBV4-1 and J is TRBJ1-4; 7 bases are a match to TRBD1. The CDR3 extends over 17 amino acids. Germline V CDR1 and CDR2: MGHRA, YSYEKL. J lost 4 bases, V lost 4 bases, and 12 bases had no gene match. The CDR3 reads CASSRTTSGTDNEKLFF. The CDR3 region has the DNA TGCGCCAGCAGCCGAACAACCTCCGGGACAGATAATGAAAAACTGTTTTTT.

CDR3 in amino acids: CASSQGPASTDTQYF. In DNA form, the CDR3 reads TGTGCCAGCAGCCAAGGGCCCGCCAGCACAGATACGCAGTATTTT. The chain joins TRBV14 to TRBJ2-3, with D unresolved. CDR1 SGHDN and CDR2 FVKESK come from the germline V gene. This CDR3 comprises 15 residues. The germline V and J ends were trimmed by 1 base and 0 bases, with 8 bases remaining between them.